These T cell receptor beta chains were read from a single sample in a study of human T cells and chemical hapten exposure. TCRdb ran MiXCR on the RACE reads and lists one entry per CDR3 protein. Of approximately 75,000 distinct CDR3 sequences in the sample, 6.5% to 10% are singletons; the top ten hold about 3%. Material: whole blood, obtained in connection with sensitization to the hapten diphenylcyclopropenone (DPC). Every receptor here comes from a woman between 50 and 59 years old with alopecia areata. Some clones in this sample may be carry-over from other donors' samples. Each CDR3 is given with its conserved first and last residue. Each record gives: J gene, D gene, CDR3 length, V gene, clone size, CDR3 DNA, CDR3 protein. D genes are given only for firm matches. Only part of the rows carry a size: once, few, many, or a class if the clone is expanded.

TRBJ2-3,-,16,TRBV12-3/TRBV12-4,few,TGTGCCAGCAGTTCCGGGGGGCGGGGCAGCACAGATACGCAGTATTTT,CASSSGGRGSTDTQYF
TRBJ1-2,TRBD1,12,TRBV2,few,TGTGCCAGCCGGACAGGGGGTTTTGGCTACACCTTC,CASRTGGFGYTF
TRBJ2-7,TRBD1,17,TRBV5-1,-,TGCGCCAGCAGCTCCTGGACAGGGCCGGCGAACGTCTACGAGCAGTACTTC,CASSSWTGPANVYEQYF
TRBJ2-3,-,13,TRBV29-1,many,TGCAGCGTTGATGGAGGCAGGACAGATACGCAGTATTTT,CSVDGGRTDTQYF
TRBJ1-2,TRBD1,11,TRBV29-1,-,TGCAGCGTTGGACAGGGTCAAGGCTACACCTTC,CSVGQGQGYTF
TRBJ2-5,-,14,TRBV7-2,-,TGTGCCAGCAGCTCCGGACAGTATAGAGAGACCCAGTACTTC,CASSSGQYRETQYF
TRBJ2-7,TRBD2,16,TRBV13,-,TGTGCCAGCAGCCACGCCCGGGGACTAGCGCCCTACGAGCAGTACTTC,CASSHARGLAPYEQYF
TRBJ1-5,-,13,TRBV2,many,TGTGCCAGCAGTGTGTCGGTGAATCAGCCCCAGCATTTT,CASSVSVNQPQHF
TRBJ2-7,TRBD1,13,TRBV15,few,TGTGCCACCAGCGGGTCGACAGGGGGGGAGCAGTACTTC,CATSGSTGGEQYF
TRBJ1-5,TRBD1,14,TRBV9,many,TGTGCCAGCAGCGTAGGGGACAGTGGACAGCCCCAGCATTTT,CASSVGDSGQPQHF
TRBJ2-1,TRBD2,17,TRBV13,-,TGTGCCAGCAGCGCAGGACTAGCGGGAGCGGGATACAATGAGCAGTTCTTC,CASSAGLAGAGYNEQFF
TRBJ2-3,TRBD2,16,TRBV3-1,many,TGTGCCAGCAGCCAGCTAGCGGGGGGCTCCACAGATACGCAGTATTTT,CASSQLAGGSTDTQYF
TRBJ2-2,TRBD1,14,TRBV20-1,few,TGCAGTGCGCGGACAGGGAGAAACACCGGGGAGCTGTTTTTT,CSARTGRNTGELFF
TRBJ1-2,-,12,TRBV18,many,TGTGCCAGCTCAACACAGTTCTATGGCTACACCTTC,CASSTQFYGYTF
TRBJ1-1,TRBD1,15,TRBV7-9,many,TGTGCCAGCAGCCGAATACAGGGGGCCCGGTCTGAAGCTTTCTTT,CASSRIQGARSEAFF
TRBJ2-3,TRBD2,18,TRBV5-1,many,TGCGCCAGCAGGACTGGGACTAGCGGAGCCTCTAGCACAGATACGCAGTATTTT,CASRTGTSGASSTDTQYF
TRBJ2-3,-,13,TRBV12-3/TRBV12-4,-,TGTGCCAGCAGGGTGACAGGCACAGATACGCAGTATTTT,CASRVTGTDTQYF
TRBJ2-1,-,15,TRBV7-9,-,TGTGCCAGCAGCTTAGTAGGGGGTCGTATCAATGAGCAGTTCTTC,CASSLVGGRINEQFF
TRBJ2-7,-,12,TRBV29-1,few,TGCAGCGCTCAGGGATTGCCCTACGAGCAGTACTTC,CSAQGLPYEQYF
TRBJ1-5,-,14,TRBV28,-,TGTGCCAGCACTCCTGGAAGGGGCGACCAGCCCCAGCATTTT,CASTPGRGDQPQHF
TRBJ2-1,-,15,TRBV29-1,many,TGCAGCGTTCCCGTAGGTACAGGACTAACGGGTGAGCAGTTCTTC,CSVPVGTGLTGEQFF
TRBJ1-1,-,15,TRBV4-1,many,TGCGCCAGCAGCCCGCTAGGTCTCGCGAACACTGAAGCTTTCTTT,CASSPLGLANTEAFF
TRBJ1-5,-,18,TRBV21-1,-,TGTGCCAGCAGCAAAGAGGTGGCAGGGATACTTAGCAATCAGCCCCAGCATTTT,CASSKEVAGILSNQPQHF
TRBJ2-1,TRBD2,15,TRBV7-2,-,TGTGCCAGCAGCCCGGGACTAGCGGCAAACAATGAGCAGTTCTTC,CASSPGLAANNEQFF
TRBJ1-1,-,14,TRBV6-6,many,TGTGCCAGCAGTTCAGGGGAAATGAACACTGAAGCTTTCTTT,CASSSGEMNTEAFF
TRBJ2-7,-,12,TRBV27,few,TGTGCCAGCGGGGACTCCACCTACGAGCAGTACTTC,CASGDSTYEQYF
TRBJ2-3,-,13,TRBV27,few,TGTGCCAGCAGTACCTATTCGCCAGATACGCAGTATTTT,CASSTYSPDTQYF
TRBJ2-1,-,13,TRBV7-2,-,TGTGCCAGCAGCTTCGGGACCTACAATGAGCAGTTCTTC,CASSFGTYNEQFF
TRBJ2-7,-,12,TRBV7-9,-,TGTGCCAGCACCGCCGGGGTGGCCGAGCAGTACTTC,CASTAGVAEQYF
TRBJ2-7,-,13,TRBV20-1,few,TGCAGTGCTAGCGGGACGGATTGGTACGAGCAGTACTTC,CSASGTDWYEQYF
TRBJ2-3,TRBD2,16,TRBV28,few,TGTGCCAGCAGTCCCTCTAGCGGGACGGGCACAGATACGCAGTATTTT,CASSPSSGTGTDTQYF
TRBJ2-5,TRBD2,14,TRBV12-3/TRBV12-4,-,TGTGCCAGCAGTTGGGGGGGGGGAGTAAGTCCCCAGTACTTC,CASSWGGGVSPQYF
TRBJ2-4,-,16,TRBV7-8,-,TGTGCCAGCAGCTTAGAGCTGGCGGAAACCAAAAACATTCAGTACTTC,CASSLELAETKNIQYF
TRBJ1-4,-,13,TRBV25-1,many,TGTGCCAGCAGTGGTCCTGGGAGGGGAGAACTGTTTTTT,CASSGPGRGELFF
TRBJ2-7,-,13,TRBV6-1,few,TGTGCCAGCAGTGACCGGGATTTCGGCGAGCAGTACTTC,CASSDRDFGEQYF
TRBJ2-3,-,15,TRBV9,few,TGTGCCAGCACCCTCCAGGGGTCCAACACAGATACGCAGTATTTT,CASTLQGSNTDTQYF
TRBJ1-1,-,14,TRBV5-6,-,TGTGCCAGCAGCCAGGGGCCGGGGAGCACTGAAGCTTTCTTT,CASSQGPGSTEAFF
TRBJ2-5,TRBD1,15,TRBV11-2,-,TGTGCCAGCAGCTTAGGGACAGGACGCCAAGAGACCCAGTACTTC,CASSLGTGRQETQYF
TRBJ2-3,TRBD2,19,TRBV4-2,few,TGTGCCAGCAGCCAAGATCCTTACGGGGGGGGCTTGAGCACAGATACGCAGTATTTT,CASSQDPYGGGLSTDTQYF
TRBJ2-3,TRBD1,15,TRBV7-2,few,TGTGCCAGCAGCCACAGCCAGGGGGCCACAGATACGCAGTATTTT,CASSHSQGATDTQYF
TRBJ2-1,-,15,TRBV6-2/TRBV6-3,few,TGTGCCAGCCACCCCGTAACTCTTACCTACAATGAGCAGTTCTTC,CASHPVTLTYNEQFF
TRBJ1-3,-,14,TRBV5-6,few,TGTGCCAGCAGCTTGAGTGAGTTCGGAAACACCATATATTTT,CASSLSEFGNTIYF
TRBJ1-1,-,14,TRBV14,many,TGTGCCAGCAGCCAAGTGAGGGGGGGCACTGAAGCTTTCTTT,CASSQVRGGTEAFF
TRBJ2-1,-,12,TRBV20-1,-,TGCAGTGCTAGTCAAGGGTCAACTGAGCAGTTCTTC,CSASQGSTEQFF
TRBJ2-2,-,13,TRBV20-1,few,TGCAGTGCTAGGGGGCGGGGGCCCGGGGAGCTGTTTTTT,CSARGRGPGELFF
TRBJ2-3,-,13,TRBV28,-,TGTGCCAGCAGTATTTCGGTGGCAGATACGCAGTATTTT,CASSISVADTQYF
TRBJ2-1,-,13,TRBV10-3,few,TGTGCCATCAGTGACCTGGTCAACAATGAGCAGTTCTTC,CAISDLVNNEQFF
TRBJ2-7,-,15,TRBV15,few,TGTGCCACCAGCAGAGAACTTGGGCGACTGGGTGAGCAGTACTTC,CATSRELGRLGEQYF
TRBJ1-1,-,13,TRBV12-3/TRBV12-4,-,TGTGCCAGCAGCCGAGGGGTCCGGTCTGAAGCTTTCTTT,CASSRGVRSEAFF
TRBJ1-2,TRBD1,17,TRBV19,-,TGTGCCAGTAGAACCGGGACAGCACTTAGAGCTAACTATGGCTACACCTTC,CASRTGTALRANYGYTF
TRBJ1-1,-,15,TRBV2,many,TGTGCCAGCAATTTTCCACAGGGAGGGGGAACTGAAGCTTTCTTT,CASNFPQGGGTEAFF
TRBJ2-7,TRBD2,13,TRBV12-3/TRBV12-4,many,TGTGCCAGCAGTTTGGGAGGGTTGAACGAGCAGTACTTC,CASSLGGLNEQYF
TRBJ2-7,-,11,TRBV28,few,TGTGCGACCGGGCTGTCCTACGAGCAGTACTTC,CATGLSYEQYF
TRBJ1-5,TRBD1,16,TRBV4-1,many,TGCGCCAGCAGCCAAGATCCCAGGGGGGGGGATCAGCCCCAGCATTTT,CASSQDPRGGDQPQHF
TRBJ1-2,-,15,TRBV27,few,TGTGCCAGCAGATTCCAGGGGTCCTCGAGCTATGGCTACACCTTC,CASRFQGSSSYGYTF
TRBJ2-1,TRBD2,18,TRBV7-9,many,TGTGCCAGCAGCCCCTCGGCTAGCGGGGGCCTAGGGTACAATGAGCAGTTCTTC,CASSPSASGGLGYNEQFF
TRBJ2-3,-,11,TRBV29-1,few,TGCAGCGTTGGGGACACAGATACGCAGTATTTT,CSVGDTDTQYF
TRBJ2-6,-,20,TRBV11-2,-,TGTGCCAGCAGCTTACCCCCAGGCGGGCCAGGCCCCTCTGGGGCCAACGTCCTGACTTTC,CASSLPPGGPGPSGANVLTF
TRBJ1-4,TRBD1,15,TRBV4-2,few,TGTGCCAGCAGCCAAGAACGACAGGGAGACGAAAAACTGTTTTTT,CASSQERQGDEKLFF
TRBJ2-7,-,8,TRBV6-5,few,TGTGCCAGCTTCGAGCAGTACTTC,CASFEQYF